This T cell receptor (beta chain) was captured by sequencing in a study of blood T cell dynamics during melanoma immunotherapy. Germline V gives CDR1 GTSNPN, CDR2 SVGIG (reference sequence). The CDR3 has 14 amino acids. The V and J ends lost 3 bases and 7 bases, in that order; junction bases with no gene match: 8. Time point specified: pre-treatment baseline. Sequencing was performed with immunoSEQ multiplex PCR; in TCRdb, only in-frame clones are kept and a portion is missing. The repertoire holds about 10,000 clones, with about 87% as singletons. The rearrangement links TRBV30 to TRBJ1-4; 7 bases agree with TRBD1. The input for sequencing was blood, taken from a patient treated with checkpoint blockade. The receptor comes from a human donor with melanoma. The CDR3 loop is CAWSLGGGSEKLFF. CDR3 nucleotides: TGTGCCTGGAGCCTAGGGGGCGGTAGTGAAAAACTGTTTTTT.